These T cell receptor beta chains were read from a single sample in a study of blood T cell repertoires in COVID-19. The assay was immunoSEQ multiplex PCR, and TCRdb's table has in-frame clones only and misses some. The table records approximately 330,000 clones, more than 75% of them present only once. Sequencing used peripheral blood. Receptors originate from a woman aged 45 to 65 with active or convalescent COVID-19. Each CDR3 is given with its conserved first and last residue. The D gene is left open where the match is weak. Not every row has a clone size; where given, it reads once, few, many or a size class.

size | J | D | V | DNA | CDR3
NA | TRBJ1-5 | NA | TRBV29-1 | TGCAGCGTCCTAACAGGGTGGAATCAGCCCCAGCATTTT | CSVLTGWNQPQHF
NA | TRBJ1-2 | NA | TRBV27 | TGTGCCAGCAGATGGGGGGGAGGCTACACCTTC | CASRWGGGYTF
NA | TRBJ1-3 | NA | TRBV2 | TGTGCCAGCAGCCTACAGGGCGCGGTGGGCTACTCTGGAAACACCATATATTTT | CASSLQGAVGYSGNTIYF
NA | TRBJ1-2 | NA | TRBV20-1 | TGCAGTGCTAGAGTCACCGGGGGCTACACCTTC | CSARVTGGYTF
NA | TRBJ1-3 | NA | TRBV6-1 | TGTGCCAGCAGTGAGAGGAGCGGAAACACCATATATTTT | CASSERSGNTIYF
NA | TRBJ2-3 | NA | TRBV7-2 | TGTGCCAGCAGAAAGGACTCCTTTAGCACAGATACGCAGTATTTT | CASRKDSFSTDTQYF
NA | TRBJ2-7 | TRBD1 | TRBV25-1 | TGTGCCAGCAGTGAATCGACCGGGACAGGGCCTTACGAGCAGTACTTC | CASSESTGTGPYEQYF
NA | TRBJ2-1 | NA | TRBV4-1 | TGCGCCAGCAGCCAAGATGGCACAGTCGCTGGCAATGAGCAGTTCTTC | CASSQDGTVAGNEQFF
once | TRBJ2-7 | NA | TRBV5-6 | TGTGCCAGCAGCTTCCGACTCTCCCCGGGCTACGAGCAGTACTTC | CASSFRLSPGYEQYF
NA | TRBJ2-5 | NA | TRBV3-1/TRBV3-2 | TGTGCCAGCAGCCAAGGATCGGTGCGGCGACAAGAGACCCAGTACTTC | CASSQGSVRRQETQYF
NA | TRBJ2-5 | NA | TRBV9 | TGTGCCAGCAGCATACGACAGACGGAGACCCAGTACTTC | CASSIRQTETQYF
NA | TRBJ2-1 | TRBD1 | TRBV7-2 | TGTGCCAGCAGCTTAGCCTCCGGGACAGGGGCCGATGAGCAGTTCTTC | CASSLASGTGADEQFF
NA | TRBJ2-2 | TRBD1 | TRBV4-1 | TGCGCCAGCCGGGACAGCTGGGCCGGGGAGCTGTTTTTT | CASRDSWAGELFF
NA | TRBJ2-1 | NA | TRBV12-3/TRBV12-4 | TGTGCCAGCAGCCCCCCGGGAGAGCAGTTCTTC | CASSPPGEQFF
few | TRBJ2-6 | NA | TRBV18 | TGTGCCAGCTCATCCAGGGGATCTTCTGGGGCCAACGTCCTGACTTTC | CASSSRGSSGANVLTF
NA | TRBJ2-3 | NA | TRBV6-5 | TGTGCCAGCAAGGTCGGGAGCACAGATACGCAGTATTTT | CASKVGSTDTQYF
NA | TRBJ1-4 | TRBD1 | TRBV3-1/TRBV3-2 | TGTGCCAGCAGCCAAGATGGGGTGTGGGACAGACCTACGACTAATGAAAAACTGTTTTTT | CASSQDGVWDRPTTNEKLFF
NA | TRBJ2-2 | NA | TRBV4-3 | TGCGCCAGCAGCCAAGATCTGGACTTCACCGGGGAGCTGTTTTTT | CASSQDLDFTGELFF
NA | TRBJ2-3 | NA | TRBV4-3 | TGCGCCAGCAGCCAGGAGTCGTCGGGAGATACGCAGTATTTT | CASSQESSGDTQYF
NA | TRBJ2-2 | TRBD1 | TRBV27 | TGTGCCAGCAGCCCCACCCTGACAGGGGTATTCACCGGGGAGCTGTTTTTT | CASSPTLTGVFTGELFF
NA | TRBJ1-5 | TRBD1 | TRBV27 | TGTGCCAGCAGTCCACGACAGGGGCGCTTCGTCCAGCCCCAGCATTTT | CASSPRQGRFVQPQHF
NA | TRBJ1-3 | NA | TRBV5-1 | TGCGCCAGCAGCTTGGAGGCAGGGGCTGGAAACACCATATATTTT | CASSLEAGAGNTIYF
NA | TRBJ2-3 | TRBD2 | TRBV5-1 | TGCGCCAGCAGCCCTACTCCGGGACTAGCGGGACCCAGCACAGATACGCAGTATTTT | CASSPTPGLAGPSTDTQYF
few | TRBJ2-2 | NA | TRBV10-3 | TGTGCCATCAGTGTAGACAGGATCACCGGGGAGCTGTTTTTT | CAISVDRITGELFF
NA | TRBJ2-1 | TRBD2 | TRBV28 | TGTGCCAGCAGGGGGGGGGACCCCTACAATGAGCAGTTCTTC | CASRGGDPYNEQFF
NA | TRBJ1-5 | TRBD1 | TRBV6-5 | TGTGCCAGCAGCTTACAGGGGTCCCAGCCCCAGCATTTT | CASSLQGSQPQHF
NA | TRBJ1-1 | NA | TRBV7-2 | TGTGCCAGCAGCTTACTGACACTGAACACTGAAGCTTTCTTT | CASSLLTLNTEAFF
few | TRBJ1-1 | NA | TRBV28 | TGTGCCAGCAGTCCCCTGGGCAGCATGAACACTGAAGCTTTCTTT | CASSPLGSMNTEAFF
few | TRBJ2-2 | TRBD2 | TRBV5-6 | TGTGCCAGCAGCCCAGGACTAGCGTTGAACACCGGGGAGCTGTTTTTT | CASSPGLALNTGELFF
NA | TRBJ2-1 | TRBD1 | TRBV18 | TGTGCCAGCTCACCACCGGGACAGGGGGTCAATGAGCAGTTCTTC | CASSPPGQGVNEQFF
NA | TRBJ2-5 | TRBD1 | TRBV24-1 | TGTGCCACCAGTGACTCGTATCAGCTAATCGACAGGGTAGGAGAGACCCAGTACTTC | CATSDSYQLIDRVGETQYF
NA | TRBJ2-3 | NA | TRBV30 | TGTGCCTGGAACCAGGGCGCAGATACGCAGTATTTT | CAWNQGADTQYF
NA | TRBJ1-3 | NA | TRBV4-2 | TGTGCCAGCAGCCAAGGTGTAGGGGCCTCTGGAAACACCATATATTTT | CASSQGVGASGNTIYF
NA | TRBJ2-7 | TRBD2 | TRBV27 | TGTGCCAGCAGTCCTGGGACTAGCGGGTACGAGCAGTACTTC | CASSPGTSGYEQYF
NA | TRBJ1-2 | TRBD1 | TRBV4-1 | TGCGCCAGCAGCCAACCGGGACAGACCTTCTATGGCTACACCTTC | CASSQPGQTFYGYTF
once | TRBJ2-2 | TRBD1 | TRBV5-1 | TGCGCCAGCAGCTACCAAGGGGGCGCAAGGGACACCGGGGAGCTGTTTTTT | CASSYQGGARDTGELFF
few | TRBJ2-1 | TRBD2 | TRBV6-2/TRBV6-3 | TGTGCCAGCAGCCGCCTAGCGGGGTATTTAGGAGAGCAGTTCTTC | CASSRLAGYLGEQFF
NA | TRBJ1-1 | NA | TRBV19 | TGTGCCAGTAGTAGGGTCAGGTACGTATCAAGGAACACTGAAGCTTTCTTT | CASSRVRYVSRNTEAFF
NA | TRBJ2-1 | NA | TRBV5-1 | TGCGCCAGCAGCTTGGAGGGACTGTACAATGAGCAGTTCTTC | CASSLEGLYNEQFF
NA | TRBJ1-1 | NA | TRBV15 | TGTGCCACCAGCAGAGATAGGGGGGGCCCGAACACTGAAGCTTTCTTT | CATSRDRGGPNTEAFF
NA | TRBJ1-5 | NA | TRBV4-2 | TGTGCCAGCAGCCAAGACGTTCCGGTTGGTGAGGGCAATCAGCCCCAGCATTTT | CASSQDVPVGEGNQPQHF
NA | TRBJ2-1 | TRBD2 | TRBV18 | TGTGCCAGCTCGACCCTTCAGCGGGGGGTACCGGGCGAGCAGTTCTTC | CASSTLQRGVPGEQFF
NA | TRBJ2-3 | TRBD2 | TRBV29-1 | TGCAGCGTTGGTTGGCGGGGGGCAGATACGCAGTATTTT | CSVGWRGADTQYF
NA | TRBJ2-7 | TRBD2 | TRBV28 | TGTGCCAGCAGTTTACCCGGGACTAGCGGGAGGGCCCCTGTGGAACGCTCCTACGAGCAGTACTTC | CASSLPGTSGRAPVERSYEQYF
once | TRBJ2-7 | NA | TRBV30 | TGTGCCTGGAGTGCAGGGGTTTCTGGCGAGCAGTACTTC | CAWSAGVSGEQYF
NA | TRBJ2-7 | NA | TRBV7-6 | TGTGCCAGCAGCTTAGACAGGATGTCCTACGAGCAGTACTTC | CASSLDRMSYEQYF
once | TRBJ1-2 | NA | TRBV11-2 | TGTGCCAGCAGCTTATCAGGGCTTTATGGCTACACCTTC | CASSLSGLYGYTF
NA | TRBJ1-1 | NA | TRBV7-2 | TGTGCCAGCACCGTTAGTCGTGACAGTGAAGCTTTCTTT | CASTVSRDSEAFF
NA | TRBJ2-5 | NA | TRBV30 | TGTGCCTGGAGCCTACCTTCGAGGCCACAAGAGACCCAGTACTTC | CAWSLPSRPQETQYF
NA | TRBJ2-7 | NA | TRBV9 | TGTGCCAGCAGCCAGACGGGACTGAGGGCGACTCAGTACTTC | CASSQTGLRATQYF
NA | TRBJ1-5 | NA | TRBV27 | TGTGCCAGCAGTTTGCGCGGGCAGCCCCAGCATTTT | CASSLRGQPQHF